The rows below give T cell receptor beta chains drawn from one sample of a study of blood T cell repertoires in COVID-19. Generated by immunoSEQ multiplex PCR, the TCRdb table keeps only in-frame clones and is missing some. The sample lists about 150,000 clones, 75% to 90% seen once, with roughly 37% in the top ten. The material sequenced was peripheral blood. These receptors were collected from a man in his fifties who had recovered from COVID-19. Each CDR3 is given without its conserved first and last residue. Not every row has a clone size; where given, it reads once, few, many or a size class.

CDR3: ASLSGGATDTQY; length: 12; J: TRBJ2-3; V: TRBV11-2; size: -
CDR3: ASSGDRETNEKLF; length: 13; J: TRBJ1-4; V: TRBV2; size: -
CDR3: ASSSRTGRYEQY; length: 12; J: TRBJ2-7; V: TRBV13; size: -
CDR3: ASSLASNTGELF; length: 12; J: TRBJ2-2; V: TRBV11-2; size: -
CDR3: ASSLRSAGSDSDTQY; length: 15; J: TRBJ2-3; V: TRBV3-1/TRBV3-2; size: once
CDR3: ASGTSGQETQY; length: 11; J: TRBJ2-5; V: TRBV5-1; size: -
CDR3: ASSPGTGSYEQY; length: 12; J: TRBJ2-7; V: TRBV4-3; size: -
CDR3: ASSPRQGPGDNVLT; length: 14; J: TRBJ2-6; V: TRBV19; size: -
CDR3: ASSPGTTQETQY; length: 12; J: TRBJ2-5; V: TRBV2; size: -
CDR3: ASSRFGAAEKLF; length: 12; J: TRBJ1-4; V: TRBV5-1; size: -
CDR3: SVEARGEPDTQY; length: 12; J: TRBJ2-3; V: TRBV29-1; size: -
CDR3: ASETGLIGWDTEAF; length: 14; J: TRBJ1-1; V: TRBV5-5; size: -
CDR3: ASSSPGLGMTDTQY; length: 14; J: TRBJ2-3; V: TRBV25-1; size: -
CDR3: ASSEVAGQGPY; length: 11; J: TRBJ2-3; V: TRBV2; size: -
CDR3: ASSEADRVRGYT; length: 12; J: TRBJ1-2; V: TRBV2; size: -
CDR3: ASSFRYRVEETQY; length: 13; J: TRBJ2-5; V: TRBV7-9; size: -
CDR3: ASSYHRTSGEETQY; length: 14; J: TRBJ2-5; V: TRBV6-2/TRBV6-3; size: -
CDR3: ASSESGQGREKLF; length: 13; J: TRBJ1-4; V: TRBV2; size: -
CDR3: ASSLAGGAYNSPLH; length: 14; J: TRBJ1-6; V: TRBV5-1; size: -
CDR3: ASSTGQGAREQY; length: 12; J: TRBJ2-7; V: TRBV6-6; size: -
CDR3: AISDSGTGGYEQY; length: 13; J: TRBJ2-7; V: TRBV10-3; size: -
CDR3: ASTTGSTEAF; length: 10; J: TRBJ1-1; V: TRBV11-2; size: -
CDR3: ASSPGQGGTDTQY; length: 13; J: TRBJ2-3; V: TRBV2; size: -
CDR3: ASSIQASNYGYT; length: 12; J: TRBJ1-2; V: TRBV19; size: -
CDR3: ASSPGTSSGEQF; length: 12; J: TRBJ2-1; V: TRBV5-1; size: once
CDR3: ASSLTGGDANYGYT; length: 14; J: TRBJ1-2; V: TRBV5-1; size: -
CDR3: ASRTDRGAGNTIY; length: 13; J: TRBJ1-3; V: TRBV6-5; size: -
CDR3: ASSSRWTGTEKYEQY; length: 15; J: TRBJ2-7; V: TRBV3-1/TRBV3-2; size: -
CDR3: ASSKDKRNRLPPNGYT; length: 16; J: TRBJ1-2; V: TRBV21-1; size: once
CDR3: AWSLDSYYNSPLH; length: 13; J: TRBJ1-6; V: TRBV30; size: -
CDR3: ASDGQGGGYEQY; length: 12; J: TRBJ2-7; V: TRBV10-1; size: -
CDR3: ASSELAGADTQY; length: 12; J: TRBJ2-3; V: TRBV6-1; size: few
CDR3: ASSADRVSGNTIY; length: 13; J: TRBJ1-3; V: TRBV7-2; size: -
CDR3: AWRLAGSQETQY; length: 12; J: TRBJ2-5; V: TRBV30; size: -
CDR3: ASSLAFTGTGELF; length: 13; J: TRBJ2-2; V: TRBV5-1; size: -
CDR3: ASINQGAGYGYT; length: 12; J: TRBJ1-2; V: TRBV19; size: -
CDR3: ASSPNRGISPLETQY; length: 15; J: TRBJ2-5; V: TRBV2; size: -
CDR3: ASSRDLYEQY; length: 10; J: TRBJ2-7; V: TRBV5-5; size: -
CDR3: ASSPGVAKWAPLH; length: 13; J: TRBJ1-6; V: TRBV9; size: -
CDR3: ASSEAGVASYEQY; length: 13; J: TRBJ2-7; V: TRBV6-1; size: -
CDR3: ASSQEWRENYGYT; length: 13; J: TRBJ1-2; V: TRBV4-3; size: -
CDR3: ASSQDWASSNQPQH; length: 14; J: TRBJ1-5; V: TRBV4-3; size: once
CDR3: ASSLEQGGFNEQF; length: 13; J: TRBJ2-1; V: TRBV5-1; size: -
CDR3: ASSSGPTSGEKLF; length: 13; J: TRBJ1-4; V: TRBV11-3; size: -
CDR3: ASSERLQRPETQY; length: 13; J: TRBJ2-5; V: TRBV2; size: -
CDR3: ASSSSDYEQY; length: 10; J: TRBJ2-7; V: TRBV7-6; size: -